This TCR beta chain was sequenced in a study of blood T cell repertoires in COVID-19 (dated by TCRdb to 2018 to 2020). Regarding the complete study: Collaborator samples came from the United States, Italy and Spain and covered acute and convalescent phases of COVID-19. The prospective study material was composed of cDNA or gDNA derived from T cells, B-cell-depleted T cells, or PBMCs. The dataset comprised deeply sampled blood TCRbeta repertoires from subjects exposed to, actively infected with, or recovered from COVID-19. A freely available public database, intended as a resource for researchers studying the immune response to SARS-CoV-2, is where the repertoires were released. The samples were drawn from two sources: the first 160 participants of the ongoing ImmuneRACE study, and fewer than 1,500 subjects contributed by 6 global collaborators. A de-identified subject ID, COVID-19 status, age in years and sex were almost always included in the sample metadata. Where available, HLA class I and class II types were taken from metadata supplied by the sample provider and were not determined by assay-based typing. What the study reported, not specific to this receptor: The amount of clinical and demographic metadata varied by source and participant and was provided uncurated.

TCRbeta CDR3 regions were amplified from genomic DNA by means of the immunoSEQ Assay, a bias-controlled multiplex PCR. The authors' pipeline ran thus. Nucleated cell counts per sample were estimated from amplification of reference gene primers within the assay. Sequence reads were collapsed and filtered to measure the absolute abundance of every unique TCRbeta CDR3 rearrangement. For each sample, productive Simpson clonality was calculated by taking the square root of Simpson's diversity index across productive rearrangements. In TCRdb, the immuneACCESS table is reduced to in-frame sequences with V and J assigned. These tables do not hold every clone; where another copy was compared, an unresolved V gene accounts for under half, and the others remain unexplained. V and J calls and clone size follow that table, whereas D and trimming were derived from the DNA. In all, the sample holds 25,000 to 40,000 clones, and roughly nine tenths of those were seen once. The ten biggest clones cover under 6% of the sample.

The CDR3 covers 14 residues, taking in both the cysteine and the phenylalanine. Only the CDR3 region is kept as DNA, spanning 42 bases read in frame from base 1. In the germline V gene (reference sequence), CDR1 corresponds to SEHNR and CDR2 to FQNEAQ. The junction carries 7 bases between V and J, which are trimmed by 0 bases and 2 bases respectively. Points on this clone: It lacks a known antigen. Base quality data are lacking; no much larger clone is found one base away.

Collaborating institutions collected whole blood in K2EDTA tubes following their own protocols. For TCRbeta analysis, collaborators shipped samples as frozen whole blood, isolated PBMCs, or DNA extracted from either of those sample types. Recombination linked TRBV7-9 to TRBJ2-5, with the identity of the D gene unclear. The receptor was isolated from a human donor in a cohort sampled during active COVID-19. The specimen sequenced was peripheral blood. The CDR3 here reads CASSLAGTQETQYF. The sequenced DNA is TGTGCCAGCAGCTTAGCGGGCACGCAAGAGACCCAGTACTTC.